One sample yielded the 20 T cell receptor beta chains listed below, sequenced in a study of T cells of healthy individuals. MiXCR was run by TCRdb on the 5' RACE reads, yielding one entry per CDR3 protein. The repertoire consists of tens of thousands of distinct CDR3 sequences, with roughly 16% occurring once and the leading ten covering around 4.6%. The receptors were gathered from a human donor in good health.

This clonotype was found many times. This CDR3 is CASSFSGGIRVNEQFF. For the CDR3, the DNA is TGTGCCAGCAGTTTTTCGGGAGGAATCAGGGTCAATGAGCAGTTCTTC. The chain employs TRBV28 and TRBJ2-1; 7 nucleotides align to TRBD2. After removal of 3 bases from V and 6 bases from J, the junction contained 11 bases not matched to a gene. CDR1 is MDHEN and CDR2 is SYDVKM in the germline V gene. This CDR3 is 16 amino acids long.

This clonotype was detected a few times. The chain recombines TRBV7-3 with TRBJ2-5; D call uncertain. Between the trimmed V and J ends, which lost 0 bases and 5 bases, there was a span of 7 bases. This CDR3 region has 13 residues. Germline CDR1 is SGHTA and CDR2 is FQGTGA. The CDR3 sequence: CASSLTAMETQYF. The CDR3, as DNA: TGTGCCAGCAGCTTAACGGCTATGGAGACCCAGTACTTC.

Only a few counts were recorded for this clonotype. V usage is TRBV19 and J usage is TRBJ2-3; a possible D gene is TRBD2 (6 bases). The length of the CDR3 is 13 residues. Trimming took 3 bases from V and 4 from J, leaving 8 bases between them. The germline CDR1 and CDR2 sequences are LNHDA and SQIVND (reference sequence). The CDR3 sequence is CASSMGLSDTQYF. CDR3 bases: TGTGCCAGTAGTATGGGACTTTCAGATACGCAGTATTTT.

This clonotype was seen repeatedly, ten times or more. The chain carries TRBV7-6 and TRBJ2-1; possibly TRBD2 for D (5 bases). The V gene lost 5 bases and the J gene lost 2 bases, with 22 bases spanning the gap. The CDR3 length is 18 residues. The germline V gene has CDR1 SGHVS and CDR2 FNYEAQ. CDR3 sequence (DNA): TGTGCCAGCAGCCCCGGTGCAGCGGATAAACCAGCCTACAATGAGCAGTTCTTC. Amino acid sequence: CASSPGAADKPAYNEQFF.

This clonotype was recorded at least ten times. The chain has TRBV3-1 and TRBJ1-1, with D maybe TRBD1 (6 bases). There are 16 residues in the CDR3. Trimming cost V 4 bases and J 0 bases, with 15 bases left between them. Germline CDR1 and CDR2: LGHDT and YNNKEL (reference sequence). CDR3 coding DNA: TGTGCCAGCAGCCCCCAATCCGGACAGCTGAACACTGAAGCTTTCTTT. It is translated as CASSPQSGQLNTEAFF. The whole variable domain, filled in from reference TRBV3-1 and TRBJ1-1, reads DTAVSQTPKYLVTQMGNDKSIKCEQNLGHDTMYWYKQDSKKFLKIMFSYNNKELIINETVPNRFSPKSPDKAHLNLHINSLELGDSAVYFCASSPQSGQLNTEAFFGQGTRLTVV.

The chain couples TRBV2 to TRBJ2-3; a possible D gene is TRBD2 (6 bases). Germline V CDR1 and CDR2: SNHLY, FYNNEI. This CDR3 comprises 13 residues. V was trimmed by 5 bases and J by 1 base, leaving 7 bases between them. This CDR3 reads CASSPGGTDTQYF. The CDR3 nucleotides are TGTGCCAGCAGTCCGGGGGGCACAGATACGCAGTATTTT.

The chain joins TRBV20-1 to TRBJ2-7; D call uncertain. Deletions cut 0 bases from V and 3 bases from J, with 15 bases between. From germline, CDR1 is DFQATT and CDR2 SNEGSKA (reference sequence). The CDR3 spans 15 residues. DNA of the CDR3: TGCAGTGCTAGAGAGGAGACGGAAGTAGACTACGAGCAGTACTTC. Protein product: CSAREETEVDYEQYF.

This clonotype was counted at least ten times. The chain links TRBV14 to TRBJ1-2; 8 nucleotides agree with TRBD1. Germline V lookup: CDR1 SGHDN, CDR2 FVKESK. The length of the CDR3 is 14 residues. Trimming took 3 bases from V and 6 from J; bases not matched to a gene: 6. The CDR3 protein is CASSHGQGVDGYTF. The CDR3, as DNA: TGTGCCAGCAGCCATGGACAGGGAGTGGATGGCTACACCTTC.

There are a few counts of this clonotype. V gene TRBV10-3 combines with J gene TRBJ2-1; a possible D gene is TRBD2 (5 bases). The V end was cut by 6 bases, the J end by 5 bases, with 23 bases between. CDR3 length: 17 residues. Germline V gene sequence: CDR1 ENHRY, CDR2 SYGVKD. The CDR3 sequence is CAIRITATDDGNNEQFF. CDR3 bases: TGTGCCATCAGGATAACAGCGACCGATGACGGGAACAATGAGCAGTTCTTC.

The CDR3 reads CASTGMELTKNIQYF. The CDR3 DNA reads as TGTGCCAGCACCGGGATGGAGTTAACCAAAAACATTCAGTACTTC. The V and J genes are TRBV6-1 and TRBJ2-4; possibly TRBD2 for D (5 bases). The CDR3 runs to 15 residues. Germline V CDR1 and CDR2: MNHNS, SASEGT. Trimming took 7 bases from V and 2 from J, leaving 15 bases between them.

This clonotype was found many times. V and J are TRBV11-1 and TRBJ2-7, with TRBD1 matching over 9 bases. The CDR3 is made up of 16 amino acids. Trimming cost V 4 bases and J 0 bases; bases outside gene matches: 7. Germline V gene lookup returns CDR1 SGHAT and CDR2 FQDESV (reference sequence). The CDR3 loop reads CASSSRGQGSSYEQYF. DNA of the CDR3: TGTGCCAGCAGCTCAAGAGGACAGGGGAGCTCCTACGAGCAGTACTTC.

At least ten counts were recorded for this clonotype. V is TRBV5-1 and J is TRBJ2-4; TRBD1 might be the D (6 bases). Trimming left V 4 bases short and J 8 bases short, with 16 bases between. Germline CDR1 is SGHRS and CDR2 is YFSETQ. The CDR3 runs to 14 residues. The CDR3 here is CASSPDSPRDIQYF. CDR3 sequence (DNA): TGCGCCAGCAGCCCGGACAGCCCGAGGGACATTCAGTACTTC.

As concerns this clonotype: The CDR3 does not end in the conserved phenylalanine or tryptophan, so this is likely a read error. CDR3 in DNA: TGCGCCAGCAGCCCGCCCCGGCTAGCGGGGAGTGGATCCGGGGAGCTGTTTCTT. It codes for CASSPPRLAGSGSGELFL. The chain is built from TRBV5-1 and TRBJ2-2; 9 bases match TRBD2. The CDR3 runs 18 residues. Per the germline V gene, CDR1 is SGHRS and CDR2 is YFSETQ. V dropped 4 bases and J dropped 6; count of bases not matched to a gene: 16.

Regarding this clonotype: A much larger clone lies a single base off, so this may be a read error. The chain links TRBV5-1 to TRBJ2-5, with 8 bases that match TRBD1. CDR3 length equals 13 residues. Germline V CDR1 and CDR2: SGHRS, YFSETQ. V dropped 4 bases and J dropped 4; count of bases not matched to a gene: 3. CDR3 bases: TGCGCCAGCAGCAGCAGGGGGCTAGAGACCCAGTACTTC. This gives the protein CASSSRGLETQYF.

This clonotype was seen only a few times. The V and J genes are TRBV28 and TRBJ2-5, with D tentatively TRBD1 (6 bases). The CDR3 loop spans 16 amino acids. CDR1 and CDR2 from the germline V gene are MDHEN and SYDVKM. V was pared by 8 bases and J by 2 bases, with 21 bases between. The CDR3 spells CASRTRQDTIQETQYF. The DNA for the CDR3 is TGTGCCAGCCGGACGCGACAGGATACCATTCAAGAGACCCAGTACTTC.

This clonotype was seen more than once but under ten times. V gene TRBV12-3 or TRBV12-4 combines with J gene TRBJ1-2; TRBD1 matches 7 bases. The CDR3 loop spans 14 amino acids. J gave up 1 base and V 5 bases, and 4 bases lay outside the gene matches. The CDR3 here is CASSRQGGNYGYTF. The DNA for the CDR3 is TGTGCCAGCAGTCGACAGGGAGGTAACTATGGCTACACCTTC.

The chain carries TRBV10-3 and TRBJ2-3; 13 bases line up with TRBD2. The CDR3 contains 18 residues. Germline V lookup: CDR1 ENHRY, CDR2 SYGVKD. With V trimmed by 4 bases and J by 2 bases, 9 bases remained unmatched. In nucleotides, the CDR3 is TGTGCCATCAGTGCCCGGACTAGCGGGAGTACGCACACAGATACGCAGTATTTT. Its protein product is CAISARTSGSTHTDTQYF.

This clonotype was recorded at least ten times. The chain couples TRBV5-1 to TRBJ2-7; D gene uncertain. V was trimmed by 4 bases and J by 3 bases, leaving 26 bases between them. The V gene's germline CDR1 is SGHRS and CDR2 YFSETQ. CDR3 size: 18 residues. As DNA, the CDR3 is TGCGCCAGCAGCCTCCTAAGCAATATGTTCGCTAGACTCTACGAGCAGTACTTC. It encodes CASSLLSNMFARLYEQYF. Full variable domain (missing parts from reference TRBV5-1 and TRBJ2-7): KAGVTQTPRYLIKTRGQQVTLSCSPISGHRSVSWYQQTPGQGLQFLFEYFSETQRNKGNFPGRFSGRQFSNSRSEMNVSTLELGDSALYLCASSLLSNMFARLYEQYFGPGTRLTVT.

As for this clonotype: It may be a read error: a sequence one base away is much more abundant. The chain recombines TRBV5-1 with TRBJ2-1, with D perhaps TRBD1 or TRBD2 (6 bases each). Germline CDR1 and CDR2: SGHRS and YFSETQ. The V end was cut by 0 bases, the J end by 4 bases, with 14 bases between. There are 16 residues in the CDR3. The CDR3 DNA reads TGCGCCAGCAGCTTGGGACTAGTGGGGGCGTACAATGAGCAGTTCTTC. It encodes CASSLGLVGAYNEQFF. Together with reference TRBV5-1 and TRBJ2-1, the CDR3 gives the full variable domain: KAGVTQTPRYLIKTRGQQVTLSCSPISGHRSVSWYQQTPGQGLQFLFEYFSETQRNKGNFPGRFSGRQFSNSRSEMNVSTLELGDSALYLCASSLGLVGAYNEQFFGPGTRLTVL.

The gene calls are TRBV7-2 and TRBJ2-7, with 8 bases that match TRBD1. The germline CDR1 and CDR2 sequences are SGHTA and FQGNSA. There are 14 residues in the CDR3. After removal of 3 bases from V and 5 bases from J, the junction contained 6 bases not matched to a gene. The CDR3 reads CASSFRQGWDEQYF. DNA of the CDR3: TGTGCCAGCAGCTTCCGACAGGGGTGGGACGAGCAGTACTTC.